The clone carrying this TCR beta chain came up many times. The target antigen is unknown. The record originates from a study of T cell repertoires in cytomegalovirus infection. Across the study: Public TCR beta signatures marked donors with CMV infection and the matching HLA.

One entry per CDR3 protein results from TCRdb running MiXCR on the reads. The sample holds fewer than 250,000 distinct CDR3 sequences; approximately 13% are singletons and the top ten take 1.5% to 2%. The CDR3 extends over 16 amino acids. Germline assignment: CDR1 SGHRS and CDR2 YFSETQ. V was clipped by 3 bases and J by 3 bases, with 15 bases between them. Findings of the study overall: What dominated the ex vivo response were HLA-C-restricted CMV-specific TCR beta clonotypes. Carriers of CMV and the relevant HLA type were discriminated by public TCR beta frequency.

The TCR originated in a human donor in good health (CMV status not recorded). Some clones in this sample may be carry-over from other donors' samples. The sequencing input was PBMCs. The V gene is TRBV5-1, the J gene TRBJ2-2; tentative D call: TRBD2 (6 bases). In nucleotides, the CDR3 is TGCGCCAGCAGCTCAGACAGAGGGGACTACACCGGGGAGCTGTTTTTT. This translates into CASSSDRGDYTGELFF.